This TCR beta chain was retrieved from a study of blood T cell repertoires in COVID-19. The overall study: Spain, Italy and the United States supplied samples that represented acute and convalescent COVID-19. In each case, the material was cDNA or gDNA derived from T cells, B-cell-depleted T cells, or PBMCs.

Under the authors' procedure: Counts of nucleated cells, estimated from reference gene primer amplification, were obtained. TCRdb keeps only in-frame clones here, not all; method: immunoSEQ multiplex PCR. V and J calls and clone size are those listed in that table; D and trimming were worked out from the DNA. The sample lists 30,000 to 40,000 clones, approximately 88% seen once, with 5.5% to 6.5% in the top ten. The count of this clone is one. The CDR3 runs 12 residues. Looked up from germline, CDR1 is SGHTS and CDR2 is YDEGEE. Trimming left V 0 bases short and J 9 bases short, with 9 bases between. This receptor was taken from a human donor in a cohort sampled during active COVID-19. The specimen was peripheral blood. The chain links TRBV5-8 to TRBJ1-1; D is uncertain. The CDR3 nucleotides are TGTGCCAGCAGCTTGGATAAACAAAAAGCTTTCTTT. Its translation is CASSLDKQKAFF.